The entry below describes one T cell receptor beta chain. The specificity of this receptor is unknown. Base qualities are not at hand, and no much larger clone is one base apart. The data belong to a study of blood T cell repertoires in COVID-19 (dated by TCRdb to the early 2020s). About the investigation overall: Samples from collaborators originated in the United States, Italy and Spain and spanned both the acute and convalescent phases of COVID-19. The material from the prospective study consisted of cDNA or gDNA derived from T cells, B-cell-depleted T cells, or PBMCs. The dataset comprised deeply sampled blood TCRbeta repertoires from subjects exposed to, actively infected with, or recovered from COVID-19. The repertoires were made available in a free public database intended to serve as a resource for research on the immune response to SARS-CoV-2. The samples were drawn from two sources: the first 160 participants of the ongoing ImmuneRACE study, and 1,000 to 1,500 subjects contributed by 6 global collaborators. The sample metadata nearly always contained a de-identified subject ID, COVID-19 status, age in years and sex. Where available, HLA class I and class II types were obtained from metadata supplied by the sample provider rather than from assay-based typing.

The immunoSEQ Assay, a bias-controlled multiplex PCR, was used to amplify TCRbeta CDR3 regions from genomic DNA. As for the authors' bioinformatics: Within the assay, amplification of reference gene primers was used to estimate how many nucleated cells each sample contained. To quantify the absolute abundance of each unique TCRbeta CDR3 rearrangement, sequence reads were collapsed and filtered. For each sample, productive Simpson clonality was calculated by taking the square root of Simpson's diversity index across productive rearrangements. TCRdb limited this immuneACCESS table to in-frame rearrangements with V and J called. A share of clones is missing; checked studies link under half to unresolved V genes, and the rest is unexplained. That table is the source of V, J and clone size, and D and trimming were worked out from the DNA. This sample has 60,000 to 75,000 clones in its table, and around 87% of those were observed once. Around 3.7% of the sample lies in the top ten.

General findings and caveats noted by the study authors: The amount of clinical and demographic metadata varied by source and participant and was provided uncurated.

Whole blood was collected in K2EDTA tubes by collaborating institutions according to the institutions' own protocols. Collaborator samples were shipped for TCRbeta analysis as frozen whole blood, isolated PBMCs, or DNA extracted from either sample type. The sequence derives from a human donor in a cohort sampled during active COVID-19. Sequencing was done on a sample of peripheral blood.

The CDR3 corresponds to CATSDQMNTEAFF. The DNA sequence is given as TGTGCCACCAGTGACCAAATGAACACTGAAGCTTTCTTT. The chain was built from TRBV24-1 and TRBJ1-1; the D gene cannot be resolved reliably. Inclusive of the bounding cysteine and phenylalanine, the CDR3 is 13 residues long. The kept DNA is CDR3 alone, 39 bases in frame from the first base. The germline V gene provides CDR1 KGHDR and CDR2 SFDVKD. V is cut by 4 bases and J by 0 bases, and the space between the germline ends is 5 bases.